This is a list of T cell receptor beta chains from one sample in a study of T-cell memory formation after mild COVID-19. TCRdb re-derived calls from the 5' RACE reads in MiXCR, one entry per CDR3 protein. The repertoire holds about 560,000 distinct CDR3 sequences, 20% to 25% seen once, with around 7.7% in the top ten. What was sequenced was PBMCs or a T cell subset sorted from them (not recorded which). These receptors came from an adult woman who had mild COVID-19 (a few samples of this study predate the infection). Cell type and time point are not known. The CDR3 runs from the conserved cysteine through the conserved F or W. The order of the fields is CDR3 length, J gene, D gene, clone size, V gene, CDR3 DNA, CDR3 protein. The D gene is left open where the match is weak. Some rows have no size entry. The others give once, few or many, or a class for an expanded clone.

cdr3_length: 13
j_call: TRBJ2-7
d_call: NA
clone_size: NA
v_call: TRBV2
cdr3_nt: TGTGCCAGCAGCAGGACGGGGTTGGCCGAGCAGTACTTC
cdr3_aa: CASSRTGLAEQYF

cdr3_length: 14
j_call: TRBJ2-3
d_call: NA
clone_size: NA
v_call: TRBV24-1
cdr3_nt: TGTGCCACCAGTGCCAGGGGGGGCACAGATACGCAGTATTTT
cdr3_aa: CATSARGGTDTQYF

cdr3_length: 15
j_call: TRBJ1-2
d_call: NA
clone_size: many
v_call: TRBV14
cdr3_nt: TGTGCCAGCAGCCGAGAATCCACAGGCAACTATGGCTACACCTTC
cdr3_aa: CASSRESTGNYGYTF

cdr3_length: 18
j_call: TRBJ2-7
d_call: TRBD2
clone_size: few
v_call: TRBV7-8
cdr3_nt: TGTGCCAGCAGCTCGAACCTACTAGCGGGAGTAGGTAGCTACGAGCAGTACTTC
cdr3_aa: CASSSNLLAGVGSYEQYF

cdr3_length: 12
j_call: TRBJ1-2
d_call: NA
clone_size: NA
v_call: TRBV5-1
cdr3_nt: TGCGCCAGCAGCTCGGCCGAATATGGCTACACCTTC
cdr3_aa: CASSSAEYGYTF

cdr3_length: 14
j_call: TRBJ1-1
d_call: TRBD1
clone_size: NA
v_call: TRBV6-5
cdr3_nt: TGTGCCAGCAGTTATAGCAGGGGGCATGGTGAAGCTTTCTTT
cdr3_aa: CASSYSRGHGEAFF

cdr3_length: 14
j_call: TRBJ2-7
d_call: NA
clone_size: NA
v_call: TRBV7-2
cdr3_nt: TGTGCCAGCAGCCAGACTAGTGGAGTCTACGAGCAGTACTTC
cdr3_aa: CASSQTSGVYEQYF

cdr3_length: 13
j_call: TRBJ1-2
d_call: NA
clone_size: NA
v_call: TRBV10-3
cdr3_nt: TGTGCCATCAGTGACTCAGCGGGGTCTGGCTACACCTTC
cdr3_aa: CAISDSAGSGYTF

cdr3_length: 14
j_call: TRBJ2-7
d_call: NA
clone_size: NA
v_call: TRBV7-8
cdr3_nt: TGTGCCAGCAGCTTACCGGAGTTCGGATACGAGCAGTACTTC
cdr3_aa: CASSLPEFGYEQYF

cdr3_length: 16
j_call: TRBJ2-3
d_call: TRBD2
clone_size: few
v_call: TRBV3-1
cdr3_nt: TGTGCCAGCAGCCAAGACCGACTAGCGGGCGCAGATACGCAGTATTTT
cdr3_aa: CASSQDRLAGADTQYF